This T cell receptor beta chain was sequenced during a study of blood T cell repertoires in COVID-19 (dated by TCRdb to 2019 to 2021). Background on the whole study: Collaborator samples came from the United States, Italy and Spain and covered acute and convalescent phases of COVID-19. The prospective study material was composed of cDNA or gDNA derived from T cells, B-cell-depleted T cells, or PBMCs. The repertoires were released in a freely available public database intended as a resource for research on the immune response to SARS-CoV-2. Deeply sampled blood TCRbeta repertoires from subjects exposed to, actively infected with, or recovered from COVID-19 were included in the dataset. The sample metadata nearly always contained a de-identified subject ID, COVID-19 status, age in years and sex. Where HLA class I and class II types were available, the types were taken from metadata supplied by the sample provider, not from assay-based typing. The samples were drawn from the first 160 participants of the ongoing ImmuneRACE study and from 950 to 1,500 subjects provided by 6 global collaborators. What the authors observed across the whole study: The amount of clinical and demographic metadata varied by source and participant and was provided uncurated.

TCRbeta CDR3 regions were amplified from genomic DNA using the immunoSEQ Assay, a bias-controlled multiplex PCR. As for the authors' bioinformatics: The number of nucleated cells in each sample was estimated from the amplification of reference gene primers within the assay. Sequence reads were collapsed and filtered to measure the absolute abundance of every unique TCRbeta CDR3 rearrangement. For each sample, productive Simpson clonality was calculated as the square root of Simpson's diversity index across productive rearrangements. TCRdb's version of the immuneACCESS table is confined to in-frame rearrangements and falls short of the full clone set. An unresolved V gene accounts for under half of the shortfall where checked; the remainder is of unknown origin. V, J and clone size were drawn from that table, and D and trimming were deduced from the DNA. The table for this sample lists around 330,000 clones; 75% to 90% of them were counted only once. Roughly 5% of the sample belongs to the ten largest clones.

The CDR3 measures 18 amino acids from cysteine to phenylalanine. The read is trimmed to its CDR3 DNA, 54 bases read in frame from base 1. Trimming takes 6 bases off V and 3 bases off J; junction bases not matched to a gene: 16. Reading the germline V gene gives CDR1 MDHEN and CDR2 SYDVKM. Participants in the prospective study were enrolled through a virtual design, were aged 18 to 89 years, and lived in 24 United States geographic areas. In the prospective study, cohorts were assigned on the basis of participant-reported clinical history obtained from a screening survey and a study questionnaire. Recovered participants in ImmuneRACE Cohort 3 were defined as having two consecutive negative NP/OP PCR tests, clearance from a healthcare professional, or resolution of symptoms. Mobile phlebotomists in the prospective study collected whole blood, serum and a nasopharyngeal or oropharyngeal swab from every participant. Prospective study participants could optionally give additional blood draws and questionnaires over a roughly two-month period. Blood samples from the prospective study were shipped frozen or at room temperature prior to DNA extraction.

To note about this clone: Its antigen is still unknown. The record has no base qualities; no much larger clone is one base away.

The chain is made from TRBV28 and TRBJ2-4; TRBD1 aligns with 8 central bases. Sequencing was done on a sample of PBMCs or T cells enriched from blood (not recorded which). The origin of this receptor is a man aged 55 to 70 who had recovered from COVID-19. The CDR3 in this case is CASRADRGVGFGKNIQYF. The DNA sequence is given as TGTGCCAGCAGGGCTGACAGGGGAGTAGGTTTTGGCAAAAACATTCAGTACTTC.